One TCR beta chain is described in this entry. Antigen unknown. This entry is derived from a study of radiation and T cells in renal cell carcinoma. Here immunoSEQ multiplex PCR was the method, and the copy in TCRdb shows in-frame clones only, minus some. The sample contains 150,000 to 200,000 clones, about 85% of which appear only once. Time point: blood 4 weeks post-SBRT, at nephrectomy. The treatment was: 15 Gy SBRT to primary tumor, nephrectomy 4 weeks later. Per germline, CDR1 LNHDA and CDR2 SQIVND (reference sequence). This CDR3 spans 18 amino acids. V lost 6 bases to trimming and J lost 6 bases; unmatched junction nucleotides: 21. Study-wide findings and caveats: Without pretreatment biopsies, baseline tumor clonotype presence was undetermined.

V gene TRBV19 combines with J gene TRBJ2-3, with 7 nucleotides matching TRBD1. This TCR came from a woman aged 50 to 60 with renal cell carcinoma. The sample was blood, taken from a patient whose treatment included radiotherapy and nephrectomy. CDR3 nucleotide sequence: TGTGCCAGTAGCCGTAACCCTTCCCAGGGGGAACTGAGGGATACGCAGTATTTT. It translates to CASSRNPSQGELRDTQYF.